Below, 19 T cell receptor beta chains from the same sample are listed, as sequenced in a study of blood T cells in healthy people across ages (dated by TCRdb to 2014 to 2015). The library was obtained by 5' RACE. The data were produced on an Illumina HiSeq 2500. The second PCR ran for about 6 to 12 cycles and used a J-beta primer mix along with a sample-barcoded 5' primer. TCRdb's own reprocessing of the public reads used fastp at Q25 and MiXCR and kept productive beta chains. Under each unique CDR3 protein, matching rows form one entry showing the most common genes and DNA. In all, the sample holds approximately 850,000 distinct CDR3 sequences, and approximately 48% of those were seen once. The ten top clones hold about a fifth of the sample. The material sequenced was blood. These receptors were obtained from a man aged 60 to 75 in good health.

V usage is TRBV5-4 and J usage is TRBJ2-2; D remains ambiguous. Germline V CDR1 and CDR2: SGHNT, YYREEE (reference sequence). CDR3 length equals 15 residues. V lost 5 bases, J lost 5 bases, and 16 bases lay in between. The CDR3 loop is CASSLKGTVTGELFF. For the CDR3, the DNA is TGTGCCAGCAGTTTGAAAGGCACAGTAACCGGGGAGCTGTTTTTT.

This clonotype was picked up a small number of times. CDR3 nucleotides: TGTGCCAGCAGCTCGGCTGGAGCCACGCAGTATTTT. Protein sequence: CASSSAGATQYF. The chain links TRBV7-6 to TRBJ2-3; D gene ambiguous. The length of the CDR3 is 12 residues. V lost 4 bases to trimming and J lost 9 bases, with 11 bases between them. CDR1 and CDR2 (germline): SGHVS, FNYEAQ.

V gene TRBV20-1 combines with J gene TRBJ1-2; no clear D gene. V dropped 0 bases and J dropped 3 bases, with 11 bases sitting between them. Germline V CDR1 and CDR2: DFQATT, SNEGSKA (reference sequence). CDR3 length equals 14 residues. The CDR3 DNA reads TGCAGTGCTAGAGACCCTCTCGGGTACTATGGCTACACCTTC. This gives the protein CSARDPLGYYGYTF.

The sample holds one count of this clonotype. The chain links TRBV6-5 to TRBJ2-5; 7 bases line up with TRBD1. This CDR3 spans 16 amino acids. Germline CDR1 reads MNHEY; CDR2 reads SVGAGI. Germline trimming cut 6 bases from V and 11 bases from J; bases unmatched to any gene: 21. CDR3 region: CASSPTGTDLYNEQYF. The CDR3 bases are TGTGCCAGCAGCCCCACCGGGACAGATCTATACAATGAGCAGTACTTC.

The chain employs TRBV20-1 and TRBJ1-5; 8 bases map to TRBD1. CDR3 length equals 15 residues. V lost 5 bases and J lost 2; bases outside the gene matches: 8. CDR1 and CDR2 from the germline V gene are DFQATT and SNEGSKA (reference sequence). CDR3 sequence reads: CSALDRGGGNQPQHF. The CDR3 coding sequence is TGCAGTGCTCTAGACAGGGGAGGAGGCAATCAGCCCCAGCATTTT.

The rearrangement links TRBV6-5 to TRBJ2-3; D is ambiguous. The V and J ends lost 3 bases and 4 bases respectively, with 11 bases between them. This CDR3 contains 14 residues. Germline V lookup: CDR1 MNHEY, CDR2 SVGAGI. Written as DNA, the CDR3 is TGTGCCAGCAGTTATGCCGACGGGTCAGATACGCAGTATTTT. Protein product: CASSYADGSDTQYF.

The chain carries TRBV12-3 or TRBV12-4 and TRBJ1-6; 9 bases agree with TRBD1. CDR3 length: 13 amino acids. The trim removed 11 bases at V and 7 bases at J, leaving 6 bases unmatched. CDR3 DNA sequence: TGTGCCGTCCGAGGACAGGGGAATTCACCCCTCCACTTT. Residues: CAVRGQGNSPLHF.

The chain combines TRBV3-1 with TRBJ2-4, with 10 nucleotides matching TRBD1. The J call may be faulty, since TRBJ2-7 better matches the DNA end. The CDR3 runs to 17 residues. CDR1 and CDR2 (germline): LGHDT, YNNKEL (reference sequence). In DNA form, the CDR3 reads TGTGCCAGCAGCCAAGTAACGGGACAGGGGACGAACTACGAGCAGTACTTC. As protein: CASSQVTGQGTNYEQYF.

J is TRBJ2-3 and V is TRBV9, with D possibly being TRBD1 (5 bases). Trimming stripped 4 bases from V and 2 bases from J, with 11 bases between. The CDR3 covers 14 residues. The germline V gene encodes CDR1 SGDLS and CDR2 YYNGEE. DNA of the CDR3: TGTGCCAGCAGCCCCAGACAGACCACAGATACGCAGTATTTT. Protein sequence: CASSPRQTTDTQYF.

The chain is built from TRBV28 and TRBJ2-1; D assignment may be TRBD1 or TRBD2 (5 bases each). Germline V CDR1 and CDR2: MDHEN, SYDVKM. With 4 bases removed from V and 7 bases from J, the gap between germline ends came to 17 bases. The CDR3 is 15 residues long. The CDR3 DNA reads TGTGCCAGCAGTTCCCCAAGTGGGGACCATAATGAGCAGTTCTTC. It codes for CASSSPSGDHNEQFF. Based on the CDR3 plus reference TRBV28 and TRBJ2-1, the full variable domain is DVKVTQSSRYLVKRTGEKVFLECVQDMDHENMFWYRQDPGLGLRLIYFSYDVKMKEKGDIPEGYSVSREKKERFSLILESASTNQTSMYLCASSSPSGDHNEQFFGPGTRLTVL.

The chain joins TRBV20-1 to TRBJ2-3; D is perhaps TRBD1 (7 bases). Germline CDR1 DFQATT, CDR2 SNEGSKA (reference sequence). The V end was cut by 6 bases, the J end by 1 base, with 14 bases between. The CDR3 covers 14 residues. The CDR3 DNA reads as TGCAGTGCCCCAGGGGGGCAGGGCACAGATACGCAGTATTTT. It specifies CSAPGGQGTDTQYF.

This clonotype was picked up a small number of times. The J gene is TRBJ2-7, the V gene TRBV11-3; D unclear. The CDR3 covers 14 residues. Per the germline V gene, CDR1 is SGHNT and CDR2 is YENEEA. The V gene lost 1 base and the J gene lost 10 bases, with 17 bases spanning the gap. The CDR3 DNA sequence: TGTGCCAGCAGCTTAGGTGAACACCTGGGCACCCAGTACTTC. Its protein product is CASSLGEHLGTQYF. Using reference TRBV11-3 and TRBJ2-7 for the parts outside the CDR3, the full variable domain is EAGVVQSPRYKIIEKKQPVAFWCNPISGHNTLYWYLQNLGQGPELLIRYENEEAVDDSQLPKDRFSAERLKGVDSTLKIQPAELGDSAVYLCASSLGEHLGTQYFGPGTRLTVT.

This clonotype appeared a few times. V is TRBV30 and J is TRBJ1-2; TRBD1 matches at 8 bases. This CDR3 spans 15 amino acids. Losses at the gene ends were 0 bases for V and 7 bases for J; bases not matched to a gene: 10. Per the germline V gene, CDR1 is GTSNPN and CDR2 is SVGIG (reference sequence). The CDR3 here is CAWSVDPRGPGGYTF. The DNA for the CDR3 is TGTGCCTGGAGTGTTGATCCCAGGGGGCCTGGTGGCTACACCTTC.

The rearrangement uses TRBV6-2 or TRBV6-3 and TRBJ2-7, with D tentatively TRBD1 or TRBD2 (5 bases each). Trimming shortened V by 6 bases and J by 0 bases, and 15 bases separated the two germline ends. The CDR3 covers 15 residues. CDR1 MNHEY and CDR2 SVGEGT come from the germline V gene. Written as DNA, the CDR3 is TGTGCCAGCAGCCTCCGGGGCGGCACCTCCTACGAGCAGTACTTC. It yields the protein CASSLRGGTSYEQYF.

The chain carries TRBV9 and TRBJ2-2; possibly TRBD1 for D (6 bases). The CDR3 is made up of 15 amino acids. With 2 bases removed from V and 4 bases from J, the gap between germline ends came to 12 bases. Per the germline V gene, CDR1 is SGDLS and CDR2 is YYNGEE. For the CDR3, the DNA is TGTGCCAGCAGCGTTAGGACAGCCCCCACCGGGGAGCTGTTTTTT. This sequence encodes CASSVRTAPTGELFF.

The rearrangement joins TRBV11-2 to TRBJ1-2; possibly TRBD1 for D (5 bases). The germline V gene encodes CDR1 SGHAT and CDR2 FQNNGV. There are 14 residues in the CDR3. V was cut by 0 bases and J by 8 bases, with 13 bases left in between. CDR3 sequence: CASSLDWGVNGYTF. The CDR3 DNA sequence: TGTGCCAGCAGCTTAGACTGGGGGGTTAACGGCTACACCTTC.

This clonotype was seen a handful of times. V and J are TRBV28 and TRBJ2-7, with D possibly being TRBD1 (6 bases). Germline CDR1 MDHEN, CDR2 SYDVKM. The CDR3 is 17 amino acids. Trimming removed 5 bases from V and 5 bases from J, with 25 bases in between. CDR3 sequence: CASSQAASRGTSDEQYF. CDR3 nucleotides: TGTGCCAGCAGTCAGGCGGCAAGCAGGGGTACGAGTGACGAGCAGTACTTC.

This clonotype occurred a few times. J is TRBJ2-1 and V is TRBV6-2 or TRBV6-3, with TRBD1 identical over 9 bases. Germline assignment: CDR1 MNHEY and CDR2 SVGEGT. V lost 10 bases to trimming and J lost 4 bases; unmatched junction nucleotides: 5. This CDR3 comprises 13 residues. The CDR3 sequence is CATRDREYNEQFF. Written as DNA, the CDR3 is TGTGCCACCCGGGACAGGGAATACAATGAGCAGTTCTTC.

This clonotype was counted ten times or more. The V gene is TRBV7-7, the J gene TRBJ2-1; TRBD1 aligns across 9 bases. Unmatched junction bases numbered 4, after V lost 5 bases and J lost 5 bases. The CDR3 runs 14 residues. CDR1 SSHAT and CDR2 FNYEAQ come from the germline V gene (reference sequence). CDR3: CASSRGQGNNEQFF. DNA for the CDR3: TGTGCCAGCAGCCGCGGACAGGGGAACAATGAGCAGTTCTTC.